Included here is one TCR beta chain sequence, with context. The antigen is not known. The time point here: week 5, during vaccination. Topical imiquimod accompanied each vaccine dose, which consisted of 300 ug of mutant IDH1 20-mer peptide. The CDR3 length is 15 residues. CDR1 SGHRS and CDR2 YFSETQ come from the germline V gene. The sample comes from a study of a mutant IDH1 vaccine in newly diagnosed glioma. Study details: Vaccines were begun 4-6 weeks after radiotherapy alone, or with temozolomide cycles. Overall study results and limits: Changes to the top peripheral T cell clonotypes appeared unrelated to pseudoprogression.

Only in-frame clones appear in the TCRdb table, and some are missing; sequencing was by immunoSEQ multiplex PCR. The data hold approximately 80,000 clones, with around 90% observed a single time. Sequences were derived from PBMCs, sampled from a glioma patient whose treatment included an IDH1 peptide vaccine. The receptor comes from a woman in her fifties or sixties with glioma. The chain employs TRBV5-1 and TRBJ2-5, with 9 nucleotides matching TRBD2. The J call may be in error: the DNA end matches TRBJ2-7 better. Here the CDR3 reads CASSLGREGRYEQYF. CDR3 bases: TGCGCCAGCAGCTTGGGGCGGGAGGGCCGGTACGAGCAGTACTTC.